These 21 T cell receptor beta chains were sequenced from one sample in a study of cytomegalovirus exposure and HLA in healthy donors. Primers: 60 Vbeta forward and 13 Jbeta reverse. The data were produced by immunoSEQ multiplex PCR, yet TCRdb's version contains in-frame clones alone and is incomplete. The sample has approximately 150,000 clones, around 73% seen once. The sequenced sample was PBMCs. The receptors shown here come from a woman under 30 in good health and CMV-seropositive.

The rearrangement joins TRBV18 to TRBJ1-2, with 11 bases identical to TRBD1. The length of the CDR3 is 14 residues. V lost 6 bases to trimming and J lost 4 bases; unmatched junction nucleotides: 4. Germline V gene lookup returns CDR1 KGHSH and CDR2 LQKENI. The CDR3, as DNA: TGTGCCAGCTCGGGACAGGGGGAGATCTATGGCTACACCTTC. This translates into CASSGQGEIYGYTF.

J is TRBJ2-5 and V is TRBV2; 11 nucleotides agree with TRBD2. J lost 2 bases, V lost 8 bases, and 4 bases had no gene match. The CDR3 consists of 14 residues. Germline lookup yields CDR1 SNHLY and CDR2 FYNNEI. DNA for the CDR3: TGTGCCAGCGGGGGACTAGCGGAACAAGAGACCCAGTACTTC. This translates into CASGGLAEQETQYF.

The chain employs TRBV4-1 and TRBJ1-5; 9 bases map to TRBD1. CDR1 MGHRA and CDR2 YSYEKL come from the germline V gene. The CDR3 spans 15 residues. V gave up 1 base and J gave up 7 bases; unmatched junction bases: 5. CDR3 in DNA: TGCGCCAGCAGCCAAGCGGGACAGGGACCCCAGCCCCAGCATTTT. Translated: CASSQAGQGPQPQHF.

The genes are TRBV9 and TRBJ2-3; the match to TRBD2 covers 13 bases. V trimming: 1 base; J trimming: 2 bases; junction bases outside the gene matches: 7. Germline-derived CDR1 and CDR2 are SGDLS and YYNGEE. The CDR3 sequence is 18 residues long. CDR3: CASSVRTSGGGVTDTQYF. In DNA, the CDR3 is TGTGCCAGCAGCGTACGGACTAGCGGGGGTGGGGTCACAGATACGCAGTATTTT.

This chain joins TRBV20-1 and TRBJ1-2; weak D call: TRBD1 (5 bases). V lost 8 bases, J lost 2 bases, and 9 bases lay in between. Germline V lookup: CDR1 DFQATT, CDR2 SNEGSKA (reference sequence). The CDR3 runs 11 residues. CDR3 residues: CSTGLNYGYTF. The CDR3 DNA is TGCAGTACAGGCCTGAACTATGGCTACACCTTC.

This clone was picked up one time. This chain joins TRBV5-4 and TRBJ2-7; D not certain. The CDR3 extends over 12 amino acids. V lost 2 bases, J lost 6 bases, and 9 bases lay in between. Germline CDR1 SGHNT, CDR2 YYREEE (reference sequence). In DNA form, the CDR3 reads TGTGCCAGCAGCTTTCTGGTCGGCGAGCAGTACTTC. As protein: CASSFLVGEQYF.

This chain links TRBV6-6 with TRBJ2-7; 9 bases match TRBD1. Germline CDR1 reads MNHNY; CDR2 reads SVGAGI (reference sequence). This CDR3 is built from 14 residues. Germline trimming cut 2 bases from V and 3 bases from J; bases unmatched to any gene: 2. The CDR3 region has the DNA TGTGCCAGCAGTTACCGGGGACAGGGCTACGAGCAGTACTTC. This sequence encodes CASSYRGQGYEQYF.

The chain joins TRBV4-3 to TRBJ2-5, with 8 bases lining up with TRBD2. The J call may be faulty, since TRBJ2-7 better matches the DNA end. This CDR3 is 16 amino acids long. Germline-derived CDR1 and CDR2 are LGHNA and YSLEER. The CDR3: CASSQDLAGGSYEQYF. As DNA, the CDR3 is TGCGCCAGCAGCCAAGACTTGGCGGGGGGAAGCTACGAGCAGTACTTC.

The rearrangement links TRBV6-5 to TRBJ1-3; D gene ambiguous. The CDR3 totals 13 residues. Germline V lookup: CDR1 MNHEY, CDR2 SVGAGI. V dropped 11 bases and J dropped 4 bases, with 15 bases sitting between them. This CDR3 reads CAGGRAAGNTIYF. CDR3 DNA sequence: TGTGCCGGAGGGCGGGCGGCGGGAAACACCATATATTTT.

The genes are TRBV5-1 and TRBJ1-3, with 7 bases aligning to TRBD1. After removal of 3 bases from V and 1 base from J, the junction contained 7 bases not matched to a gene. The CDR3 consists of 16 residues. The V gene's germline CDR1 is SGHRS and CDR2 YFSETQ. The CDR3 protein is CASSSGSTGSGNTIYF. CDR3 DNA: TGCGCCAGCAGCTCCGGATCGACAGGGTCTGGAAACACCATATATTTT.

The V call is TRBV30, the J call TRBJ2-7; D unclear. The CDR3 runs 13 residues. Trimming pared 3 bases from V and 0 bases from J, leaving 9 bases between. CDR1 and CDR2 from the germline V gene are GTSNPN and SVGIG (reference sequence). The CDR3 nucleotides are TGTGCCTGGAGGGGCGCCAGCTCCTACGAGCAGTACTTC. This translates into CAWRGASSYEQYF.

Written as DNA, the CDR3 is TGTGCCAGCAGCCAAGAATCGTTCTTCAGTCAGCCCCAGCATTTT. It codes for CASSQESFFSQPQHF. This chain uses TRBV4-2 with TRBJ1-5; no firm D call. The CDR3 is made up of 15 amino acids. CDR1 is LGHNA, CDR2 YNFKEQ, per germline. Between the trimmed V and J ends, which lost 0 bases and 6 bases, there was a span of 12 bases.

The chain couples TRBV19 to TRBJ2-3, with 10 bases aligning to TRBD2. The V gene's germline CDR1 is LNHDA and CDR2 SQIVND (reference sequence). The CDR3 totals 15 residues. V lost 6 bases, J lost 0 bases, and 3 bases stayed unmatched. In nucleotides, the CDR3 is TGTGCCAGTAGCCGGACTAGCGGAAGCACAGATACGCAGTATTTT. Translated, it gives CASSRTSGSTDTQYF.

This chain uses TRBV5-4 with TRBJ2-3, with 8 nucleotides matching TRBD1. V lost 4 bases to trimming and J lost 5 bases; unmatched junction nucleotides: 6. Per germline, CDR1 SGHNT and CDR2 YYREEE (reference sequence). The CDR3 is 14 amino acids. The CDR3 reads CASSPWTGQDTQYF. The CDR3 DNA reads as TGTGCCAGCAGCCCTTGGACAGGGCAAGATACGCAGTATTTT. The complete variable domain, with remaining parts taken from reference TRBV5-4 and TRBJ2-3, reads ETGVTQSPTHLIKTRGQQVTLRCSSQSGHNTVSWYQQALGQGPQFIFQYYREEENGRGNFPPRFSGLQFPNYSSELNVNALELDDSALYLCASSPWTGQDTQYFGPGTRLTVL.

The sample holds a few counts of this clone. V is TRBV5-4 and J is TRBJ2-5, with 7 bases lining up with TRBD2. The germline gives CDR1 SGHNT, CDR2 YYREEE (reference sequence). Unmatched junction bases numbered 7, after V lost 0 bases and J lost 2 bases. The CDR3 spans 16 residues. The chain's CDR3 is CASSLGGGGTQETQYF. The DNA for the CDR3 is TGTGCCAGCAGCTTGGGGGGCGGGGGAACTCAAGAGACCCAGTACTTC. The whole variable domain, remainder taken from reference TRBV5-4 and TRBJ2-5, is ETGVTQSPTHLIKTRGQQVTLRCSSQSGHNTVSWYQQALGQGPQFIFQYYREEENGRGNFPPRFSGLQFPNYSSELNVNALELDDSALYLCASSLGGGGTQETQYFGPGTRLLVL.

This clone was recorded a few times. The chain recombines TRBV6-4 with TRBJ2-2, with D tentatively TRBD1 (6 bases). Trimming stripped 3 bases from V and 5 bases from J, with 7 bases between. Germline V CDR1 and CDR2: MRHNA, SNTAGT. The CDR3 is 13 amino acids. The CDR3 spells CASSEGATGELFF. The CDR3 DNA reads TGTGCCAGCAGTGAGGGGGCGACCGGGGAGCTGTTTTTT.

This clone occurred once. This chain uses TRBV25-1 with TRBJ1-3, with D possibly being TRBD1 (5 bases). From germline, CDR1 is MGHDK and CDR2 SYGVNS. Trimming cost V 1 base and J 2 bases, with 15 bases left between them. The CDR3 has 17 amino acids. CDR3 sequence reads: CASSELAGKVAGNTIYF. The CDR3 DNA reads TGTGCCAGCAGTGAATTGGCAGGGAAAGTAGCTGGAAACACCATATATTTT.

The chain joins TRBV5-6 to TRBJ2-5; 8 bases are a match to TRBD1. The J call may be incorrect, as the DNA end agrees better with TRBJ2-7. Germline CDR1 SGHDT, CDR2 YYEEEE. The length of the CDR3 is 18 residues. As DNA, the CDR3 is TGTGCCAGCAGCTTGGACAGGGGGTCGATTGGGAACTCCTACGAGCAGTACTTC. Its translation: CASSLDRGSIGNSYEQYF.

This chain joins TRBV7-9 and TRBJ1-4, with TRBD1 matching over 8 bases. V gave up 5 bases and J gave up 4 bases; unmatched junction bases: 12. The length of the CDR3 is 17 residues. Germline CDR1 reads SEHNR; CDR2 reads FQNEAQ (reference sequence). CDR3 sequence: CASSPWQGAGINEKLFF. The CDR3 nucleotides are TGTGCCAGCAGCCCCTGGCAGGGGGCGGGTATTAATGAAAAACTGTTTTTT.

This chain's CDR3 is CASSPDRGSNSPLHF. CDR3 in DNA: TGTGCCAGCAGTCCGGACAGGGGGAGTAATTCACCCCTCCACTTT. The J gene is TRBJ1-6, the V gene TRBV27, with 10 bases fitting TRBD1. The junction had 4 bases not matched to a gene; V was cut back by 5 bases and J by 6 bases. This CDR3 has 15 amino acids. Germline lookup yields CDR1 MNHEY and CDR2 SMNVEV (reference sequence).

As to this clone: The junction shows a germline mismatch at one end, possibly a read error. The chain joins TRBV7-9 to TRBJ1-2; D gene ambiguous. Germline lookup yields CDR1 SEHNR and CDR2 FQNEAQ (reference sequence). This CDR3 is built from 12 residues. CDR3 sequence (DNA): TGTTCCAGCAGCTTAGGAGATTATGGCTACACCTTC. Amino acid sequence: CSSSLGDYGYTF. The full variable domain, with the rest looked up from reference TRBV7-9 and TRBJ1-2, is DTGVSQNPRHKITKRGQNVTFRCDPISEHNRLYWYRQTLGQGPEFLTYFQNEAQLEKSRLLSDRFSAERPKGSFSTLEIQRTEQGDSAMYLCSSSLGDYGYTFGSGTRLTVV.